This note documents a single T cell receptor beta chain sequence. The antigen remains undetermined. At one boundary the junction diverges from the germline segment, which might be a read error. The data originate from a study of tumor and adjacent non-tumor tissue in lung cancer. Overall study context: Stage I to III disease affected over nine men and roughly five women aged about 31 to 76. Study results and caveats: In normal lung, the top 100 clones were significantly more dominant than in tumor.

No cell sorting was done before RNA was extracted from the tissue. The normal lung tissue was taken more than 3 cm from the tumor edge. This CDR3 is built from 15 residues. The library came from three nested PCR rounds adapted from ARM-PCR protocols. TCRdb redid the calling of the multiplex PCR reads with MiXCR, one entry per CDR3 protein. The data show more than 60,000 distinct CDR3 sequences, roughly three quarters seen once. The receptor was isolated from a man in his 60s with non-small cell lung cancer. Sequenced input: distant non-tumor lung tissue. The rearrangement uses TRBV12-3 or TRBV12-4 and TRBJ2-1, with D perhaps matching TRBD1 (5 bases). For the CDR3, the DNA is TGTGCCAGCAGTTTCCCTCAAGGGGATCACAATGGGCAGTCCTTC. This codes for CASSFPQGDHNGQSF.